This entry describes one TCR beta chain. The antigen it recognizes is unknown. From the germline J gene comes the end of the CDR3, since the read stops 3 residues before it. Every participant had a single incident cervical HPV16 infection, and women with prevalent HPV16 infections were excluded. Cervical HPV DNA was detected with MY09/MY11 PCR, and genotyping was done by dot-blot hybridization. Fifteen mL of heparinized blood were centrifuged, and the buffy coat was split into aliquots, frozen at -30 degrees C, and then kept at -80 degrees C. QIAGEN kits were used to extract genomic DNA from buffy coat specimens. Inclusive of the bounding cysteine and phenylalanine, the CDR3 is 14 residues long. The DNA covers only part of the CDR3, 33 bases in frame from base 1. V is clipped by 4 bases and J by 0 bases, and the sequence between their germline boundaries is 6 bases long. The germline V gene (reference sequence) gives CDR1 as SSHAT and CDR2 as FNYEAQ.

The immunoSEQ assay used multiplex PCR to amplify TCR beta CDR3 regions from an average of approximately 1,100 ng of genomic DNA per sample. To correct primer bias, the assay used a complete synthetic TCR repertoire to set an amplification baseline. The amplicons were sequenced on the Illumina platform. The source study handled its data this way. Sequences were error-corrected by clustering with frequency ratios and a modified nearest-neighbor algorithm and were then analyzed in the immunoSEQ Analyzer with IMGT gene definitions. At each rarefaction depth, TCR richness and evenness were averaged across 20 rarefaction repeats, and any sample with fewer sequences than the depth was left out. Wilcoxon rank sum tests with FDR correction were used to compare relative abundances of V, D and J genes between the groups. Blinded duplicates gave an intraclass correlation of about 96% for TCR richness and an average of roughly 76% across some 69 gene segments. In its TCRdb copy, this immuneACCESS table keeps in-frame sequences only and misses some clones. Where compared with another copy, unresolved V genes explain less than half of these, and the others have no known cause. V and J calls and clone size are copied from that table; D and trimming were computed from the DNA. The sample's clone listing holds around 22,000 clones. Roughly 3.3% of the sample rests with the top ten.

The sample belongs to a study of T cells in women clearing cervical HPV infection (dated by TCRdb to 2016 to 2019). Context from the whole study: The cases were 20 to 25 women with histologically confirmed HPV16-related CIN3 or worse, and 2 of those women had invasive cancers. The controls were some 23 women whose single incident HPV16 infection cleared within 12 months with no development of precancer or cancer. Blood from cases was collected at the visit where the lesion was first found, while blood from controls was collected once the infection could no longer be detected. Among cases, blood sampling came a median of approximately 150 days after lesion detection, with an interquartile range of about 80 to 230 days. Since only a few of the women had HLA typing available, the possibility that HLA type was acting as a confounder could not be ruled out. This exploratory proof-of-principle case-control study, nested within the Guanacaste HPV Natural History Study in Costa Rica, compared TCR repertoires among women with different cervical HPV16 outcomes. Cases were matched to controls by age within five years and by the year the sample was collected. Cases had a median age of 34 years and controls had a median age of approximately 40, with no significant differences in baseline characteristics. The parent cohort enrolled around 9,800 women aged 18 or older in Guanacaste, Costa Rica, during about 1993 to 1995 and followed them for more than 6 years. Five blinded duplicates per group were added as quality controls, so that 60 or so samples were obtained: some 50 participants and 10 replicates. Study-wide conclusions, independent of this receptor: The cross-sectional design could not show whether the associations came before the infection or were a result of it, and neither effector/memory subsets nor HPV-specific T cells were isolated. TCR repertoire richness was significantly higher in CIN3+ cases than in controls across sequencing depths, while evenness did not differ. Because T-cell numbers per sample were unknown, differences in richness could reflect varying T-cell content rather than repertoire biology. Cases were distinguished from controls with an estimated AUC of roughly 0.79 by random forest classifiers combining richness and V gene abundances. Lower TRBV6-7 relative abundance was observed in cases than in controls (approximately 0.1% versus 0.16%; Bonferroni P = 0.0008).

Sequenced: blood buffy coat. The V gene is TRBV7-7 and the J gene is TRBJ2-2; the D gene remains uncertain. The receptor comes from a woman between 18 and 69 years old with a cervical HPV16 infection that either progressed to CIN3+ or cleared (not recorded which). The CDR3 amino acid sequence is: CASSSGANTGELFF. The CDR3 bases that were read are TGTGCCAGCAGCTCCGGTGCGAACACCGGGGAG.